The rows below give T cell receptor beta chains drawn from one sample of a study of blood T cell repertoires in COVID-19. Sequenced by immunoSEQ multiplex PCR; TCRdb stores in-frame clones only, minus some. The sample lists 75,000 to 100,000 clones; roughly four fifths were seen once. The sample comprised peripheral blood. These receptors originate from a man aged 50 to 59 with active or convalescent COVID-19. Each CDR3 is given with its conserved first and last residue. The order of the fields is clone size, J gene, D gene, V gene, CDR3 DNA, CDR3 protein. A D gene is named only where the DNA matches it firmly. Clone size is given for some rows only: seen once, a few or many times, or a class if the clone is expanded.

>NA|TRBJ1-2|NA|TRBV28
TGTGCCAGCAGCTTAGGACAGAACTATGGCTACACCTTC
CASSLGQNYGYTF
>NA|TRBJ2-7|NA|TRBV19
TGTGCCAGTAGTAGTTCGTCGGGGAATACCTACGAGCAGTACTTC
CASSSSSGNTYEQYF
>once|TRBJ2-4|NA|TRBV21-1
TGTGCCAGCAGCAGTGAGACATGCACAGCCAAAAACATTCAGTACTTC
CASSSETCTAKNIQYF
>NA|TRBJ2-5|TRBD2|TRBV6-5
TGTGCCAGCACCTCTAGCGGGGGGTTGGGAGAGACCCAGTACTTC
CASTSSGGLGETQYF
>NA|TRBJ1-4|TRBD1|TRBV7-2
TGTGCCAGCGCCAGGGGGCGGATTAGCGAAAAACTGTTTTTT
CASARGRISEKLFF
>NA|TRBJ2-3|NA|TRBV19
TGTGCCAGTAGTATCCCGGACAAGCCGGGAGATACGCAGTATTTT
CASSIPDKPGDTQYF
>NA|TRBJ2-5|NA|TRBV4-1
TGCGCCAGCAGCCAAGAACCTAGACCCTTTACCCAAGAGACCCAGTACTTC
CASSQEPRPFTQETQYF
>NA|TRBJ2-1|TRBD2|TRBV3-1/TRBV3-2
TGTGCCAGCAGCATAAGCGGGGGGTCCTACAATGAGCAGTTCTTC
CASSISGGSYNEQFF
>NA|TRBJ1-1|NA|TRBV27
TGTGCCAGCAGGTTGAACCTCGACAGAGAAGCTTTCTTT
CASRLNLDREAFF
>NA|TRBJ1-2|NA|TRBV28
TGTGCCAGCAGTACGGACACGAGCGTCTCTAACTATGGCTACACCTTC
CASSTDTSVSNYGYTF
>NA|TRBJ1-4|NA|TRBV4-1
TGCGCCAGCAGCCCCTTAATAAATGAAAAACTGTTTTTT
CASSPLINEKLFF
>NA|TRBJ2-5|TRBD2|TRBV25-1
TGTGCCAGCAGTGATCTTCAACTAGCGGGGGGGGCAGAGACCCAGTACTTC
CASSDLQLAGGAETQYF
>NA|TRBJ1-5|NA|TRBV12-3/TRBV12-4
TGTGCCAGCAGTTTCTCCGTCCAGCCCCAGCATTTT
CASSFSVQPQHF
>once|TRBJ2-4|TRBD2|TRBV24-1
TGTGCCACCAGCCGGGGGGACATTCAGTACTTC
CATSRGDIQYF
>NA|TRBJ2-7|NA|TRBV18
TGTGCCAGCTCACCACGCGGCACCAGTGAGCAGTACTTC
CASSPRGTSEQYF
>NA|TRBJ2-5|NA|TRBV19
TGTGCCAGTAGTACCGGGATCCTGGGGGCGGAGACCCAGTACTTC
CASSTGILGAETQYF
>NA|TRBJ2-6|NA|TRBV19
TGTGCCAGTAGTATTGGGGCCAACTCTGGGGCCAACGTCCTGACTTTC
CASSIGANSGANVLTF
>NA|TRBJ2-6|NA|TRBV19
TGTGCCAGTAGTATGGGGGGACAGATGTCTGGGGCCAACGTCCTGACTTTC
CASSMGGQMSGANVLTF
>NA|TRBJ2-1|TRBD2|TRBV18
TGTGCCAGCTCACCGGTTCTAGCGGGGCTCAATGAGCAGTTCTTC
CASSPVLAGLNEQFF
>NA|TRBJ1-5|TRBD1|TRBV10-3
TGTGCCATCAGTGTGGGGGTAGGGACAGGCGCCCAGCATTTT
CAISVGVGTGAQHF
>NA|TRBJ2-5|NA|TRBV6-5
TGTGCCAGCACGGGGGGCCCCCAGGAGACCCAGTACTTC
CASTGGPQETQYF
>NA|TRBJ2-5|NA|TRBV6-4
TGTGCCAGCATCGAGGAGGGGCCCCAAGAGACCCAGTACTTC
CASIEEGPQETQYF
>NA|TRBJ2-1|NA|TRBV11-2
TGTGCCAGCAGCCCCGGACAGATTAATGAGCAGTTCTTC
CASSPGQINEQFF
>few|TRBJ2-5|TRBD1|TRBV19
TGTGCCAGTAGTTTCACAGGGGTCGAGACCCAGTACTTC
CASSFTGVETQYF
>NA|TRBJ2-3|NA|TRBV28
TGTGCCGTCGTGGGCAGGATCACAGATACGCAGTATTTT
CAVVGRITDTQYF
>NA|TRBJ1-1|NA|TRBV6-1
TGTGCCAGCAGTGAGGAGGTGTACACTGAAGCTTTCTTT
CASSEEVYTEAFF
>NA|TRBJ2-5|TRBD1|TRBV5-1
TGCGCCAGCAGCTTGCGACAGGGGGGGGAAGAGACCCAGTACTTC
CASSLRQGGEETQYF
>NA|TRBJ1-5|NA|TRBV11-2
TGTGCCAGCAGCTTGGCTACAGGGAGCAATCAGCCCCAGCATTTT
CASSLATGSNQPQHF
>few|TRBJ1-1|TRBD1|TRBV29-1
TGCAGCGTTGAAGAGGGACAGGGGCGCCGAGCTTTCTTT
CSVEEGQGRRAFF
>few|TRBJ2-2|TRBD1|TRBV27
TGTGCCAGCAGTTTCTGGCAGGGGGTGGCCGGGGAGCTGTTTTTT
CASSFWQGVAGELFF
>NA|TRBJ1-3|TRBD1|TRBV2
TGTGCCAGCAGTGAGCAGGGGGCGGTTGGAAACACCATATATTTT
CASSEQGAVGNTIYF
>NA|TRBJ2-2|NA|TRBV5-5
TGTGCCAGCAGCTTGTCCCTTCAGGGGTGGAACACCGGGGAGCTGTTTTTT
CASSLSLQGWNTGELFF
>NA|TRBJ2-3|NA|TRBV2
TGTGCCAGCAGTCAGGGGTGGGAAGGGGAGCAGTATTTT
CASSQGWEGEQYF
>few|TRBJ2-3|TRBD2|TRBV5-1
TGCGCCAGCAGTAGTAGCGGGGGGGAAGATACGCAGTATTTT
CASSSSGGEDTQYF
>NA|TRBJ1-5|NA|TRBV5-6
TGTGCCAGCAGCTTGCGGGTTGCGAACAATCAGCCCCAGCATTTT
CASSLRVANNQPQHF
>NA|TRBJ1-3|NA|TRBV7-2
TGTGCCAGCAGCCCCCTTGACCGGGGAAGCTCTGGAAACACCATATATTTT
CASSPLDRGSSGNTIYF
>NA|TRBJ2-1|TRBD1|TRBV5-6
TGTGCCAGCAGCCGGGACAGCAATGAGCAGTTCTTC
CASSRDSNEQFF
>NA|TRBJ1-6|NA|TRBV7-8
TGTGCCAGCAGCTCGGCCGAAGCGGGGGATTCACCCCTCCACTTT
CASSSAEAGDSPLHF
>NA|TRBJ1-6|NA|TRBV7-8
TGTGCCAGCAGCTTAGGTACAGGGTATAATTCACCCCTCCACTTT
CASSLGTGYNSPLHF
>NA|TRBJ1-2|NA|TRBV28
TGTGCCAGCAGTTTTATTTCCAGGGAAGTAGGAGGCTACACCTTC
CASSFISREVGGYTF
>NA|TRBJ1-5|TRBD1|TRBV6-1
TGTGCCAGCAGTGAAACAGGGGGGCAGCCCCAGCATTTT
CASSETGGQPQHF
>few|TRBJ1-1|NA|TRBV24-1
TGTGCCACCAGTGATTCAAGGGCGGGGAACACTGAAGCTTTCTTT
CATSDSRAGNTEAFF
>NA|TRBJ2-6|NA|TRBV5-4
TGTGCCAGCAGCTTGGGTGGGCCCCTCTCTGGGGCCAACGTCCTGACTTTC
CASSLGGPLSGANVLTF
>NA|TRBJ2-3|TRBD2|TRBV4-3
TGCGCCAGCAGCCAAGATATCGGCGGGGGGCTCAGCACAGATACGCAGTATTTT
CASSQDIGGGLSTDTQYF
>few|TRBJ1-5|NA|TRBV9
TGTGCCAGCAGCGCGGGGCGCGGGGATGGACGCAATCAGCCCCAGCATTTT
CASSAGRGDGRNQPQHF
>NA|TRBJ1-2|TRBD1|TRBV4-1
TGCGCCAGCAGCCGAGGGACAGGACAACCCTATGGCTACACCTTC
CASSRGTGQPYGYTF
>NA|TRBJ1-5|NA|TRBV4-1
TGCGCCAGCAGCCAAGATGGGACTCGCCTCGAGCCCCAGCATTTT
CASSQDGTRLEPQHF
>NA|TRBJ1-2|NA|TRBV19
TGTGCCAGTAGTATAGAGCCCCTCCGCGGTGGCTACACCTTC
CASSIEPLRGGYTF
>once|TRBJ1-4|NA|TRBV5-1
TGCGCCAGCAGCTTAGTTCCCGCCGGACTTAATGAAAAACTGTTTTTT
CASSLVPAGLNEKLFF
>once|TRBJ1-1|TRBD1|TRBV7-8
TGTGCCAGCAGCCGCGGGACAGGGAACACTGAAGCTTTCTTT
CASSRGTGNTEAFF
>NA|TRBJ1-3|NA|TRBV4-1
TGCGCCAGCAGCCAAGAGGGCAGGGCAACTGGAAACACCATATATTTT
CASSQEGRATGNTIYF
>NA|TRBJ2-5|TRBD2|TRBV6-1
TGTGCCAGCAGTGTGGGACGACTAGCGGGGGGCGAGACCCAGTACTTC
CASSVGRLAGGETQYF
>NA|TRBJ2-5|TRBD1|TRBV4-1
TGCGCCAGCAGCCAAGATGAGCAGGGGGCGAAGCGGGAGACCCAGTACTTC
CASSQDEQGAKRETQYF
>NA|TRBJ1-4|NA|TRBV21-1
TGTGCCAGCGGGGGGAGGAGAAATGAAAAACTGTTTTTT
CASGGRRNEKLFF
>NA|TRBJ1-3|NA|TRBV11-2
TGTGCCAGCAGCTTAGGCAGGGGCTCCGGATCCACCTTAAACACCATATATTTT
CASSLGRGSGSTLNTIYF